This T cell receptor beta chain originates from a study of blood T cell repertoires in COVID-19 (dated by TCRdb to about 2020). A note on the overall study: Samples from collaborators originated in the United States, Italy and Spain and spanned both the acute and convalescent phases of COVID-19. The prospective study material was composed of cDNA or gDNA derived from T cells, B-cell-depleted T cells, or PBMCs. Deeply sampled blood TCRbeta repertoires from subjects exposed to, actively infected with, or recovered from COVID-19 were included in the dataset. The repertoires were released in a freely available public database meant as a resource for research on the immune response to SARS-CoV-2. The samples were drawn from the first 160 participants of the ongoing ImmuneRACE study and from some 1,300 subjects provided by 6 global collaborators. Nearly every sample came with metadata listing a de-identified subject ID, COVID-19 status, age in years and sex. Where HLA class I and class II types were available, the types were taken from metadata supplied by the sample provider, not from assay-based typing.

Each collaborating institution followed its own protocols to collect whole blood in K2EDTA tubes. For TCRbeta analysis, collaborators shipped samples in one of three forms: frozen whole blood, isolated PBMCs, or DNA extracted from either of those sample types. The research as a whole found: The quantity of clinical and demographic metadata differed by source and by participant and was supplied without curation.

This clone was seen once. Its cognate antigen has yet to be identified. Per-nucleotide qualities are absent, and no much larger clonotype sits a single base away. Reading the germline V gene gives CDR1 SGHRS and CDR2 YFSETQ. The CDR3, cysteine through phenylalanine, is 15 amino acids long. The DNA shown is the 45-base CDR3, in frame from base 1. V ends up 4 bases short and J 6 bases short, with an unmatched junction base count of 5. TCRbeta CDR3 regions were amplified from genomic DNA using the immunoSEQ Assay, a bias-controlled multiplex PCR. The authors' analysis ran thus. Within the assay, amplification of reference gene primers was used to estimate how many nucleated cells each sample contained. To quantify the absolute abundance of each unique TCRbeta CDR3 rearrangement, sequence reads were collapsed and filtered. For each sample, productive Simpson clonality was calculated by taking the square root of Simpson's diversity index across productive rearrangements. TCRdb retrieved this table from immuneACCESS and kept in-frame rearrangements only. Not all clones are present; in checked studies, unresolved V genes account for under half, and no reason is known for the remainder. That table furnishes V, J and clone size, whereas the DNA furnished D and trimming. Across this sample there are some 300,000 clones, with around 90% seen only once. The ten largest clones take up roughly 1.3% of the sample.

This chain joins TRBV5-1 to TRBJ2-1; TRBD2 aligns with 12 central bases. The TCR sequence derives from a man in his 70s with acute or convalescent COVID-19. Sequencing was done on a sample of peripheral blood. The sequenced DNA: TGCGCCAGCAGCCCCTCGACTAGCGGGAGCAATGAGCAGTTCTTC. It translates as CASSPSTSGSNEQFF.